This section outlines one T cell receptor beta chain sequence together with its context. This sample stems from a study of blood T cell repertoires in COVID-19. The protocol was immunoSEQ multiplex PCR, while the TCRdb copy is restricted to in-frame clones and leaves out a portion. Among about 320,000 clones, 80% to 90% were seen once, and the ten largest hold more than 5%. Participant reports of clinical history set cohort assignment. CDR1 and CDR2 from the germline V gene are SEHNR and FQNEAQ (reference sequence). V was clipped by 5 bases and J by 8 bases, with 6 bases between them. This CDR3 is 11 amino acids long.

The sample comprised PBMCs or T cells enriched from blood (not recorded which). V gene TRBV7-9 combines with J gene TRBJ1-4, with D possibly TRBD1 on 5 matching bases. The TCR comes from a man aged 25 to 40 who had recovered from COVID-19. The CDR3 DNA follows: TGTGCCAGCAGCGGGGCGGAAAAACTGTTTTTT. Amino acids: CASSGAEKLFF.